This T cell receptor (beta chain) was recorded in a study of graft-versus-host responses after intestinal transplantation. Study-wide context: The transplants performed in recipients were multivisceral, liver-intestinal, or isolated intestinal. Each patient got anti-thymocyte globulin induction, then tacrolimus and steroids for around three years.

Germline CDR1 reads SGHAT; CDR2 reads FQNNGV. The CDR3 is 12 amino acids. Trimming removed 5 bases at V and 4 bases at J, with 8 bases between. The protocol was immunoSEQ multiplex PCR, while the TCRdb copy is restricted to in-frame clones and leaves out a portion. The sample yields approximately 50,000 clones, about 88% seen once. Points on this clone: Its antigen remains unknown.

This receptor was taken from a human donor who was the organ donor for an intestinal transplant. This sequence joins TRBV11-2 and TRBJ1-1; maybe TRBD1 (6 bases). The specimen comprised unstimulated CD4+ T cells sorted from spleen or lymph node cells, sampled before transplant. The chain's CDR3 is CASSQGFTEAFF. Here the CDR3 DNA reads TGTGCCAGCAGCCAGGGGTTCACTGAAGCTTTCTTT. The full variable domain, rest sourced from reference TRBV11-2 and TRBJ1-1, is EAGVAQSPRYKIIEKRQSVAFWCNPISGHATLYWYQQILGQGPKLLIQFQNNGVVDDSQLPKDRFSAERLKGVDSTLKIQPAKLEDSAVYLCASSQGFTEAFFGQGTRLTVV.